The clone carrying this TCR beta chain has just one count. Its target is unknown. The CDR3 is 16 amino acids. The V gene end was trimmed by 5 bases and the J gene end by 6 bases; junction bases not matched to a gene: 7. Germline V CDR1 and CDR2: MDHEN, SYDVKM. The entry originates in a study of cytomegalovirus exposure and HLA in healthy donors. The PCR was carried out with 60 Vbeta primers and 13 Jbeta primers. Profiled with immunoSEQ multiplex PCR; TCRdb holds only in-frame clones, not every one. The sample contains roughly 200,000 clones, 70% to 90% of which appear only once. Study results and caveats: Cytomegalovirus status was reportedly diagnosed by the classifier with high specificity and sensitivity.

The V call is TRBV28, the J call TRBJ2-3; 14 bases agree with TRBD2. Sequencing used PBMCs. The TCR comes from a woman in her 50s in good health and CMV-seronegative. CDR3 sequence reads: CASSPTSGRAPDTQYF. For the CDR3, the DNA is TGTGCCAGCAGTCCGACTAGCGGGAGGGCCCCGGATACGCAGTATTTT.